This note documents a single T cell receptor beta chain sequence. Its specificity is not known. Terminally differentiated effector memory CD45RA+ cells were excluded by CCR7 positive selection of CD45RO-negative cells. At the deep level, the assay was run. Some clones are missing from TCRdb's copy, which holds only in-frame ones; the method was immunoSEQ multiplex PCR. Of roughly 2,000,000 clones in the sample, about 95% were seen once. The V gene end was trimmed by 8 bases and the J gene end by 4 bases; junction bases not matched to a gene: 3. Germline V gives CDR1 MNHEY, CDR2 SMNVEV (reference sequence). The CDR3 contains 14 residues. The sample belongs to a study of shared clonotypes between healthy human individuals. Whole-study findings and limits: The sharing of 4% to 5.5% of naive CD4 clonotypes was seen across a handful of donors. Represented genetic and exposure-history diversity was restricted by having few donors. Generally, naive subsets (rather than memory subsets) showed larger estimated richness.

The sample comprised naive CD8+ T cells sorted from blood. The sequence came from a man between 18 and 35 years old in good health. The rearrangement links TRBV27 to TRBJ2-5; the match to TRBD2 covers 14 bases. In nucleotides, the CDR3 is TGTGCCAGCGGAGGACTAGCGGGAGGAGAGACCCAGTACTTC. This codes for CASGGLAGGETQYF.